This T cell receptor beta chain is from a study of cytomegalovirus exposure and HLA in healthy donors. General study results and limits: Further analysis, carried out later, found HLA-associated TCR beta chains more clonally expanded than equally common other chains.

This CDR3 is built from 11 residues. In germline, CDR1 is SGHTA, CDR2 FQGNSA. Trimming left V 5 bases short and J 4 bases short, with 5 bases between. On this clone itself: The antigen is unknown.

The PCR had 60 Vbeta and 13 Jbeta primers. The repertoire was sequenced with immunoSEQ multiplex PCR; TCRdb's copy has only in-frame clones and lacks some. The sample contains 100,000 to 150,000 clones, around 74% of which appear only once. The specimen was PBMCs. This clonotype originated in a woman between 50 and 59 years old in good health and CMV-seropositive. The V call is TRBV7-2, the J call TRBJ2-5; D uncertain. The CDR3: CASSPGETQYF. For the CDR3, the DNA is TGTGCCAGCAGCCCAGGAGAGACCCAGTACTTC.